The clone carrying this T cell receptor beta chain turned up a few times. Its antigen is unknown. TCRdb fed the reads into MiXCR, producing one record per CDR3 protein. The data hold 640,000 or so distinct CDR3 sequences, with roughly 36% observed a single time. The data were taken from a study of T cell repertoires in cytomegalovirus infection. The V end was cut by 5 bases, the J end by 1 base, with 14 bases between. Germline loops: CDR1 SEHNR, CDR2 FQNEAQ (reference sequence). The CDR3 contains 15 residues. The chain is built from TRBV7-9 and TRBJ1-1, with a tentative D call TRBD1 (5 bases). The sequence was obtained from a human donor in good health (CMV status not recorded). Some clones in this sample may be carry-over from other donors' samples. Sample: cultured PBMCs, taken from culture after CMV antigen stimulation. The CDR3 DNA is TGTGCCAGCAGCCCACGGGACCCCGGGAACACTGAAGCTTTCTTT. Translation gives CASSPRDPGNTEAFF.